This T cell receptor beta chain was retrieved from a study of blood T cell repertoires in COVID-19. Study details: Whether acute or convalescent, the COVID-19 samples came from the United States, Italy and Spain.

Trimming left V 2 bases short and J 2 bases short, with 12 bases between. The CDR3 is made up of 15 amino acids. Germline V gene lookup returns CDR1 MNHNS and CDR2 SASEGT. The method was immunoSEQ multiplex PCR; TCRdb's version includes in-frame clones alone and lacks a portion of them. The repertoire holds approximately 280,000 clones, approximately 80% seen once, with 5% in the top ten. The study recruited people aged roughly 18 to 95 years across some 23 US areas. Within the 2 weeks before study entry, each person in the exposed group met a COVID-19 case. This clone was counted a single time. The receptor's source is a middle-aged man who had been exposed to COVID-19. The sample consisted of PBMCs or T cells enriched from blood (not recorded which). The chain recombines TRBV6-1 with TRBJ1-2, with D unresolved. The chain's CDR3 is CASSEMWSGNYGYTF. For the CDR3, the DNA is TGTGCCAGCAGTGAAATGTGGAGCGGGAACTATGGCTACACCTTC.